The entry below gives a single T cell receptor beta chain sequence along with its context. The CDR3 loop spans 17 amino acids. The germline CDR1 and CDR2 sequences are SEHNR and FQNEAQ (reference sequence). Between the trimmed V and J ends, which lost 1 base and 4 bases, there was a span of 19 bases. This table comes from immunoSEQ multiplex PCR, and its TCRdb copy is limited to in-frame clones, with some not included. The sample contains roughly 49,000 clones, 92% of which appear only once. This sample is drawn from a study of T cell changes during pregnancy in multiple sclerosis. The chain employs TRBV7-9 and TRBJ1-1, with D perhaps matching TRBD1 (6 bases). The receptor was isolated from a female donor in good health, enrolled as a control in a pregnancy study. The specimen was CD4+ T cells from peripheral blood mononuclear cells, collected in the second trimester of pregnancy. The CDR3 here is CASSLGGGRVRSTEAFF. CDR3 bases: TGTGCCAGCAGCTTAGGCGGGGGCAGGGTGCGGAGCACTGAAGCTTTCTTT.